A single sample is the source of the 17 T cell receptor beta chains below, sequenced in a study of CD8 T cells in ankylosing spondylitis. One entry per CDR3 protein, called by TCRdb with MiXCR from the 5' RACE reads. The sample has roughly 130,000 distinct CDR3 sequences; about 6.5% are singletons. Sequenced: blood, either unsorted or a sorted T cell fraction (not recorded which). Receptors were obtained from a male donor with ankylosing spondylitis or in good health (not recorded which).

This clonotype was seen many times. CDR3 DNA: TGTGCCAGCAGCTTAGGGGCGGCTAACTATGGCTACACCTTC. Translation gives CASSLGAANYGYTF. This chain uses TRBV7-9 with TRBJ1-2; D is uncertain. The CDR3 is 14 residues long. Trimming shortened V by 1 base and J by 0 bases, and 6 bases separated the two germline ends. Per germline, CDR1 SEHNR and CDR2 FQNEAQ (reference sequence).

This clonotype has a count of ten or more. This chain uses TRBV10-3 with TRBJ2-7; perhaps D is TRBD1 or TRBD2 (5 bases each). The CDR3 length is 12 residues. The V gene lost 10 bases and the J gene lost 2 bases, with 12 bases spanning the gap. The germline gives CDR1 ENHRY, CDR2 SYGVKD. The CDR3: CATGTGTYEQYF. The CDR3 DNA reads TGTGCCACAGGGACGGGAACCTACGAGCAGTACTTC.

This clonotype appeared many times. This chain uses TRBV29-1 with TRBJ1-2; D possibly corresponds to TRBD1 (5 bases). The CDR3 runs 12 residues. Trimming left V 4 bases short and J 8 bases short, with 14 bases between. CDR1 and CDR2 from the germline V gene are SQVTM and ANQGSEA. The CDR3 coding sequence is TGCAGCGTTGGCCAGGCGGGGGTCGGCTACACCTTC. It specifies CSVGQAGVGYTF.

This clonotype was detected many times. The chain uses TRBV20-1 and TRBJ2-3; 8 bases are a match to TRBD2. The CDR3 is 16 residues long. Germline loops: CDR1 DFQATT, CDR2 SNEGSKA (reference sequence). J gave up 5 bases and V 2 bases, and 12 bases lay outside the gene matches. In nucleotides, the CDR3 is TGCAGTGCTAGACGACTCCCCGGGGGGGCTCGAGATACGCAGTATTTT. The encoded protein is CSARRLPGGARDTQYF.

This clonotype was counted at least ten times. One end of the junction is discordant with germline, which a read error may explain. This rearrangement joins TRBV2 to TRBJ1-2; D gene ambiguous. CDR1 and CDR2 from the germline V gene are SNHLY and FYNNEI. The CDR3 is 13 residues long. The CDR3 DNA reads TGTGCCAGCAGGGAAGATGCATCCCGGGGCTACACCTTC. Translation gives CASREDASRGYTF.

This clonotype occurred many times. This chain connects TRBV20-1 to TRBJ2-5; D not resolved. V lost 3 bases to trimming and J lost 4 bases, with 18 bases between them. CDR3 length: 15 residues. In germline, CDR1 is DFQATT, CDR2 SNEGSKA (reference sequence). In nucleotides, the CDR3 is TGCAGTGCTAGGATTCTCTGGAACGACGGAGAGACCCAGTACTTC. It is translated as CSARILWNDGETQYF.

This clonotype has ten or more counts. The V call is TRBV5-1, the J call TRBJ2-2; the D is unclear. Deletions cut 4 bases from V and 5 bases from J, with 18 bases between. The CDR3 totals 16 residues. Germline V gene data show CDR1 as SGHRS and CDR2 as YFSETQ. The CDR3 DNA sequence: TGCGCCAGCAGCCCCATAATGGGATTGAGTACCGGGGAGCTGTTTTTT. Its protein is CASSPIMGLSTGELFF.

The table lists this clonotype with many counts. The chain links TRBV12-3 or TRBV12-4 to TRBJ2-7, with D uncertain. The germline V and J ends were trimmed by 3 bases and 4 bases, with 7 bases remaining between them. CDR3 length: 12 residues. The DNA of the CDR3 is TGTGCCAGCAGTTTGATTCGGTACGAGCAGTACTTC. This sequence encodes CASSLIRYEQYF.

At least ten counts were recorded for this clonotype. This chain uses TRBV28 with TRBJ2-7; tentatively, D is TRBD2 (6 bases). CDR1 is MDHEN and CDR2 is SYDVKM in the germline V gene. This CDR3 is built from 13 residues. V lost 2 bases, J lost 4 bases, and 9 bases lay in between. The CDR3 DNA is TGTGCCAGCAGTTTAACGGGACTGTACGAGCAGTACTTC. As protein: CASSLTGLYEQYF.

This clonotype was recorded many times. The rearrangement uses TRBV5-1 and TRBJ2-6; D is undetermined. V lost 2 bases and J 4 bases, leaving 10 bases between the germline ends. CDR3 length: 15 residues. Germline V gene lookup returns CDR1 SGHRS and CDR2 YFSETQ. The CDR3 is CASSLDVGGANVLTF. Written as DNA, the CDR3 is TGCGCCAGCAGCTTAGATGTAGGAGGGGCCAACGTCCTGACTTTC.

In its sample, this clonotype was seen a few times. J is TRBJ2-7 and V is TRBV5-1; D gene uncertain. V was shortened by 4 bases and J by 1 base, with 15 bases between the two germline ends. The CDR3 totals 15 residues. Germline V lookup: CDR1 SGHRS, CDR2 YFSETQ. In DNA, the CDR3 is TGCGCCAGCAGCCCAGAGACGACGGTATCCTACGAGCAGTACTTC. This translates into CASSPETTVSYEQYF.

This clonotype was seen repeatedly, ten times or more. The rearrangement uses TRBV20-1 and TRBJ2-3, with 8 bases lining up with TRBD1. J gave up 3 bases and V 1 base, and 3 bases lay outside the gene matches. The CDR3 spans 14 residues. Germline values: CDR1 DFQATT, CDR2 SNEGSKA (reference sequence). CDR3 DNA: TGCAGTGCTAGAGGACAGGGGAAGACAGATACGCAGTATTTT. This encodes CSARGQGKTDTQYF.

This clonotype came up many times. This chain connects TRBV28 to TRBJ2-1, with TRBD2 identical over 10 bases. The germline V gene has CDR1 MDHEN and CDR2 SYDVKM. V lost 3 bases and J lost 0; bases outside the gene matches: 11. This CDR3 has 19 residues. The DNA of the CDR3 is TGTGCCAGCAGTTTTTTGCAGGGGACTAGCGAACCCTCCTACAATGAGCAGTTCTTC. This sequence encodes CASSFLQGTSEPSYNEQFF.

In this sample, this clonotype turned up many times. Its ends do not fully match the called genes, so a read error is possible. The V call is TRBV7-7, the J call TRBJ2-5, with 10 nucleotides matching TRBD2. CDR3 length: 17 residues. Germline lookup yields CDR1 SSHAT and CDR2 FNYEAQ (reference sequence). Written as DNA, the CDR3 is TGTGCTAGCAGCTTAGGTCTAGCGGGAGTTGGGCAAGAGACCCAGTACTTC. Residues: CASSLGLAGVGQETQYF.

This clonotype was seen many times. This chain joins TRBV5-1 and TRBJ1-4, with D unclear. V was shortened by 2 bases and J by 7 bases, with 9 bases between the two germline ends. There are 13 residues in the CDR3. Per germline, CDR1 SGHRS and CDR2 YFSETQ. As DNA, the CDR3 is TGCGCCAGCAGCTTCTCTCAAGGTGAAAAACTGTTTTTT. Its translation is CASSFSQGEKLFF.

The chain carries TRBV18 and TRBJ2-3; D unresolved. This CDR3 contains 15 residues. Germline loops: CDR1 KGHSH, CDR2 LQKENI. Trimming stripped 0 bases from V and 2 bases from J, with 9 bases between. The DNA for the CDR3 is TGTGCCAGCTCACCACCGTCGATAGACACAGATACGCAGTATTTT. Translation: CASSPPSIDTDTQYF. Full variable domain (outside the CDR3, taken from reference TRBV18 and TRBJ2-3): NAGVMQNPRHLVRRRGQEARLRCSPMKGHSHVYWYRQLPEEGLKFMVYLQKENIIDESGMPKERFSAEFPKEGPSILRIQQVVRGDSAAYFCASSPPSIDTDTQYFGPGTRLTVL.

This clonotype was detected many times. The V and J genes are TRBV5-1 and TRBJ1-1; D might be TRBD1 (5 bases). Trimming pared 4 bases from V and 3 bases from J, leaving 13 bases between. The CDR3 consists of 14 residues. CDR1 is SGHRS and CDR2 is YFSETQ in the germline V gene. This CDR3 is CASSPTRAHTEAFF. Written as DNA, the CDR3 is TGCGCCAGCAGCCCAACCAGGGCCCACACTGAAGCTTTCTTT. Combining the CDR3 with reference TRBV5-1 and TRBJ1-1 gives the whole variable domain KAGVTQTPRYLIKTRGQQVTLSCSPISGHRSVSWYQQTPGQGLQFLFEYFSETQRNKGNFPGRFSGRQFSNSRSEMNVSTLELGDSALYLCASSPTRAHTEAFFGQGTRLTVV.